This T cell receptor beta chain was documented in a study of T cells in Graves' hyperthyroidism and ophthalmopathy. Thyroid ultrasound and orbital computed tomography, with clinical symptoms and serum thyroxine and TRAb, informed diagnoses. The trim removed 5 bases at V and 4 bases at J, leaving 8 bases unmatched. The CDR3 is 15 residues long. Germline V gene data show CDR1 as LNHDA and CDR2 as SQIVND (reference sequence). Researchers amplified the TCR beta CDR3 regions from RNA transcripts. With the HTBI primer set, the TCR CDR3 went through a first round of RT-PCR. TCRdb re-analysed the multiplex PCR reads in MiXCR, keeping a single row per CDR3 protein. This sample has more than 500,000 distinct CDR3 sequences, with 14% found just once.

The receptor was derived from a woman aged 40 to 50 with Graves' hyperthyroidism. The sequenced material came from blood. The J gene is TRBJ1-5, the V gene TRBV19; 7 bases match TRBD1. The CDR3 reads CASSPAGGYNQPQHF. The CDR3 DNA reads as TGTGCCAGTAGTCCGGCAGGGGGTTATAATCAGCCCCAGCATTTT.